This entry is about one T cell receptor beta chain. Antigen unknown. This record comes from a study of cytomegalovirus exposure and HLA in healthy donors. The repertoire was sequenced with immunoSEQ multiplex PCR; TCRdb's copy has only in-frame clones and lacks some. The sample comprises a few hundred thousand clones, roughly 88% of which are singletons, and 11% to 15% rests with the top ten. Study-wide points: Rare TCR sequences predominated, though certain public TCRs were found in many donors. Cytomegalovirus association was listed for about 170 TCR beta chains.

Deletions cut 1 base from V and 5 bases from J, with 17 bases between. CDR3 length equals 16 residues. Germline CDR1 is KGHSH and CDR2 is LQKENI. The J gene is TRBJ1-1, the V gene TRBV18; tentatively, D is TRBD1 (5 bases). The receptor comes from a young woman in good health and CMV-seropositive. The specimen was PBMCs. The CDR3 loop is CASSPLDRQLRTEAFF. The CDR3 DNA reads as TGTGCCAGCTCACCACTTGATCGACAGCTGCGAACTGAAGCTTTCTTT.